This passage covers 25 T cell receptor beta chains from one sample sequenced in a study of CD8 T cells in Susac syndrome. A quantity of about 0.5 to 1 ug RNA underwent reverse transcription using random hexamers. TCRdb reanalysed the immunoSEQ multiplex PCR reads using MiXCR and keeps one entry per CDR3 protein. The sample has 170,000 or so distinct CDR3 sequences; 85% to 95% are singletons. Sequenced material: CD4+ T cells from PBMCs. Receptors originate from a human donor with Susac syndrome.

The J gene is TRBJ1-2, the V gene TRBV5-4; D may be TRBD1 (5 bases). Germline CDR1 SGHNT, CDR2 YYREEE (reference sequence). The CDR3 consists of 14 residues. The ends were cut back, 3 bases at V and 7 bases at J, with 16 bases in the middle. CDR3 loop: CASSSSTGRVGYTF. CDR3 in DNA: TGTGCCAGCAGCTCGAGTACGGGGCGCGTTGGCTACACCTTC.

This sequence joins TRBV19 and TRBJ1-5, with 7 bases fitting TRBD1. The ends lost 7 bases at V and 1 base at J; junction bases unmatched: 7. CDR1 LNHDA and CDR2 SQIVND come from the germline V gene (reference sequence). This CDR3 has 15 residues. The CDR3 protein is CASKLQGRSNQPQHF. In DNA, the CDR3 is TGTGCCAGTAAATTACAGGGGAGGAGCAATCAGCCCCAGCATTTT.

The V gene is TRBV9, the J gene TRBJ2-5; 8 bases agree with TRBD2. The J segment lost 3 bases and the V segment lost 0 bases, leaving 1 base of the junction unmatched. The CDR3 covers 14 residues. Germline CDR1 and CDR2: SGDLS and YYNGEE. The CDR3 DNA reads TGTGCCAGCAGCGTAGCACTAGCGGAAGAGACCCAGTACTTC. Translated, it gives CASSVALAEETQYF.

The chain has TRBV6-1 and TRBJ1-2; maybe TRBD1 (5 bases). The CDR3 has 12 residues. CDR1 is MNHNS and CDR2 is SASEGT in the germline V gene. V was shortened by 6 bases and J by 10 bases, with 15 bases between the two germline ends. The CDR3 spells CASRAGSTVYTF. The CDR3 DNA sequence: TGTGCCAGCAGGGCAGGGTCCACCGTCTACACCTTC.

CDR3 DNA: TGTGCCAGCGACGTCGGGGTGTACGAGCAGTACTTC. Amino acid sequence: CASDVGVYEQYF. The chain uses TRBV27 and TRBJ2-7, with a weak D call TRBD2 (5 bases). There are 12 residues in the CDR3. CDR1 is MNHEY and CDR2 is SMNVEV in the germline V gene (reference sequence). The germline V and J ends were trimmed by 8 bases and 4 bases, with 12 bases remaining between them.

The chain couples TRBV11-2 to TRBJ1-1; the D gene is possibly TRBD1 (6 bases). Per the germline V gene, CDR1 is SGHAT and CDR2 is FQNNGV. Between the trimmed V and J ends, which lost 5 bases and 0 bases, there was a span of 13 bases. The CDR3 is 15 residues long. The CDR3 nucleotides are TGTGCCAGCAGCGAAGACAGGAATATGAACACTGAAGCTTTCTTT. Encoded protein: CASSEDRNMNTEAFF.

CDR3 DNA sequence: TGTGCCAGCAGTTACCTGACCAAGCAAGATACGCAGTATTTT. It codes for CASSYLTKQDTQYF. This rearrangement joins TRBV6-6 to TRBJ2-3; no firm D call. The ends were cut back, 2 bases at V and 5 bases at J, with 11 bases in the middle. This CDR3 is 14 amino acids long. Germline V gives CDR1 MNHNY, CDR2 SVGAGI (reference sequence).

In this sample, this clonotype turned up once. The chain recombines TRBV5-1 with TRBJ1-6; TRBD1 aligns across 9 bases. Germline V gives CDR1 SGHRS, CDR2 YFSETQ. The CDR3 length is 14 residues. V lost 7 bases and J lost 10; bases outside the gene matches: 9. CDR3 nucleotide sequence: TGCGCCAGCGGCCGAGGGGACAGGGACTCACCCCTCCACTTT. Its protein is CASGRGDRDSPLHF.

This clonotype has only one observation. The CDR3 region has the DNA TGTGCCTGGAGTCTATTAGGAGAGCAGTACTTC. Translated, it gives CAWSLLGEQYF. This chain joins TRBV30 and TRBJ2-7; D is undetermined. There are 11 residues in the CDR3. Deletions cut 2 bases from V and 7 bases from J, with 9 bases between. Germline loops: CDR1 GTSNPN, CDR2 SVGIG (reference sequence).

This chain connects TRBV20-1 to TRBJ2-2, with D perhaps TRBD1 or TRBD2 (5 bases each). Germline lookup yields CDR1 DFQATT and CDR2 SNEGSKA (reference sequence). The CDR3 runs 13 residues. The V gene lost 2 bases and the J gene lost 7 bases, with 11 bases spanning the gap. Written as DNA, the CDR3 is TGCAGTGCTAGAAACAGGAGGAACGGGGAGCTGTTTTTT. Translation gives CSARNRRNGELFF.

The table lists this clonotype with a few counts. The chain combines TRBV6-1 with TRBJ2-7; D unresolved. Between the trimmed V and J ends, which lost 6 bases and 0 bases, there was a span of 6 bases. The CDR3 spans 12 residues. The germline V gene encodes CDR1 MNHNS and CDR2 SASEGT. The CDR3 sequence: CASSDSSYEQYF. The CDR3 coding sequence is TGTGCCAGCAGCGATAGCTCCTACGAGCAGTACTTC.

This clonotype was seen once. V gene TRBV20-1 combines with J gene TRBJ1-5; 7 bases align to TRBD1. The V gene end was trimmed by 6 bases and the J gene end by 0 bases; junction bases not matched to a gene: 2. The CDR3 is 13 residues long. Germline CDR1 DFQATT, CDR2 SNEGSKA (reference sequence). The CDR3 sequence: CSAGTDSNQPQHF. DNA of the CDR3: TGCAGTGCCGGGACAGATAGCAATCAGCCCCAGCATTTT.

V usage is TRBV7-9 and J usage is TRBJ1-3; the D gene is possibly TRBD1 (5 bases). Germline lookup yields CDR1 SEHNR and CDR2 FQNEAQ (reference sequence). This CDR3 spans 15 amino acids. Trimming removed 5 bases at V and 3 bases at J, with 14 bases between. The CDR3 DNA reads TGTGCCAGCAGCCCGAAGGTCAGGGTTGGAAACACCATATATTTT. Translated: CASSPKVRVGNTIYF. Looking up the rest from reference TRBV7-9 and TRBJ1-3 gives the full variable domain: DTGVSQNPRHKITKRGQNVTFRCDPISEHNRLYWYRQTLGQGPEFLTYFQNEAQLEKSRLLSDRFSAERPKGSFSTLEIQRTEQGDSAMYLCASSPKVRVGNTIYFGEGSWLTVV.

The V gene is TRBV20-1, the J gene TRBJ2-7; 10 nucleotides align to TRBD1. The CDR3 spans 13 residues. V shed 5 bases, J shed 2 bases, and the junction held 3 bases outside the gene matches. Germline-derived CDR1 and CDR2 are DFQATT and SNEGSKA (reference sequence). In nucleotides, the CDR3 is TGCAGTGCTTCGGGGACAGGGGCCTACGAGCAGTACTTC. This encodes CSASGTGAYEQYF.

The V call is TRBV9, the J call TRBJ2-6, with D hard to call. This CDR3 is 15 amino acids long. V gave up 4 bases and J gave up 1 base, with 9 bases separating them. CDR1 SGDLS and CDR2 YYNGEE come from the germline V gene. CDR3 coding DNA: TGTGCCAGCAGCCAAATGACATCTGGGGCCAACGTCCTGACTTTC. Encoded protein: CASSQMTSGANVLTF. Drawing the rest from reference TRBV9 and TRBJ2-6, the complete variable domain is DSGVTQTPKHLITATGQRVTLRCSPRSGDLSVYWYQQSLDQGLQFLIQYYNGEERAKGNILERFSAQQFPDLHSELNLSSLELGDSALYFCASSQMTSGANVLTFGAGSRLTVL.

The chain carries TRBV3-1 and TRBJ2-3; 7 bases line up with TRBD2. There are 16 residues in the CDR3. V lost 5 bases and J lost 4; bases outside the gene matches: 12. Germline V lookup: CDR1 LGHDT, CDR2 YNNKEL (reference sequence). CDR3 nucleotide sequence: TGTGCCAGCAGCTCAACCCTATCGGGGGGAGCAGATACGCAGTATTTT. Translation gives CASSSTLSGGADTQYF.

The chain recombines TRBV7-9 with TRBJ2-3, with 7 positions matching TRBD1. J was trimmed by 5 bases and V by 3 bases; bases with no gene match: 11. Germline V gives CDR1 SEHNR, CDR2 FQNEAQ (reference sequence). The CDR3 contains 16 residues. The CDR3 loop reads CASSLMERGRVDTQYF. CDR3 DNA sequence: TGTGCCAGCAGCTTGATGGAGAGGGGGCGGGTAGATACGCAGTATTTT.

The V call is TRBV5-6, the J call TRBJ2-5; D is perhaps TRBD1 or TRBD2 (5 bases each). This CDR3 spans 16 amino acids. Germline CDR1 and CDR2: SGHDT and YYEEEE. Trimming shortened V by 4 bases and J by 2 bases, and 18 bases separated the two germline ends. The DNA for the CDR3 is TGTGCCAGCAGCGGACGAACGGGGCCCAAACAAGAGACCCAGTACTTC. The encoded protein is CASSGRTGPKQETQYF.

The chain recombines TRBV27 with TRBJ1-5, with TRBD1 identical over 7 bases. J was trimmed by 5 bases and V by 6 bases; bases with no gene match: 1. This CDR3 spans 12 amino acids. Germline loops: CDR1 MNHEY, CDR2 SMNVEV (reference sequence). CDR3 in amino acids: CASRRGHQPQHF. Written as DNA, the CDR3 is TGTGCCAGCAGAAGGGGGCATCAGCCCCAGCATTTT.

Concerning this clonotype: The DNA is omitted, as the CDR3 cannot be located on it reliably, and the CDR3 follows TCRdb's listing. This chain uses TRBV21-1 with TRBJ2-7; the table's TRBD2 call for D was not verified on the DNA. TRBV21-1 has pseudogene status. 15 amino acids form the CDR3, both terminal residues included. The chain's CDR3 is CASSKVGPGTYEQYF.

The CDR3 DNA follows: TGCAGTGCTAGAGCCGACAGGGAAAGGCCTGAAGCTTTCTTT. Translated: CSARADRERPEAFF. The chain has TRBV20-1 and TRBJ1-1; 7 nucleotides match TRBD1. CDR3 length: 14 amino acids. Germline V lookup: CDR1 DFQATT, CDR2 SNEGSKA (reference sequence). V shed 1 base and J 6 bases; nucleotides not matched to a gene: 8.

This rearrangement joins TRBV12-3 or TRBV12-4 to TRBJ1-1; tentatively, D is TRBD1 (5 bases). The CDR3 is 14 residues long. The V end lost 3 bases, the J end lost 1 base, and 9 bases lay between the germline ends. For the CDR3, the DNA is TGTGCCAGCAGTTTGGGGGATACGAACACTGAAGCTTTCTTT. This gives the protein CASSLGDTNTEAFF.

The chain is built from TRBV7-2 and TRBJ2-5; D is undetermined. Germline V gives CDR1 SGHTA, CDR2 FQGNSA. The CDR3 extends over 14 amino acids. V was trimmed by 2 bases and J by 1 base, leaving 8 bases between them. Here the CDR3 reads CASSLSRIQETQYF. The CDR3 nucleotides read TGTGCCAGCAGCTTATCCCGGATCCAAGAGACCCAGTACTTC.

The chain couples TRBV5-1 to TRBJ2-1; tentatively, D is TRBD2 (6 bases). CDR1 is SGHRS, CDR2 YFSETQ, per germline. With 0 bases removed from V and 8 bases from J, the gap between germline ends came to 12 bases. The length of the CDR3 is 14 residues. CDR3 amino acids: CASSLVGLGDEQFF. As DNA, the CDR3 is TGCGCCAGCAGCTTGGTGGGACTTGGGGATGAGCAGTTCTTC.

This clonotype was seen only once. V is TRBV7-8 and J is TRBJ2-1; possible D gene TRBD2, 5 bases. Trimming shortened V by 5 bases and J by 7 bases, and 9 bases separated the two germline ends. CDR3 length: 12 residues. Germline assignment: CDR1 SGHVS and CDR2 FQNEAQ. CDR3 bases: TGTGCCAGCAGCCAACGGGGTAATGAGCAGTTCTTC. Translated, it gives CASSQRGNEQFF.